The sequence of this TCR beta chain was determined in a study of T-cell reconstitution after alpha-beta-depleted transplantation in children. Findings of the study overall: Expanded graft clones, several hundred of them, were reportedly the source of alpha-beta T cells about two months after transplant. Some patients' high day-60 TCRbeta diversity was attributed to recipient cells surviving conditioning.

This CDR3 has 14 amino acids. Germline V gene lookup returns CDR1 DFQATT and CDR2 SNEGSKA (reference sequence). Losses at the gene ends were 2 bases for V and 3 bases for J; bases not matched to a gene: 5. Unique molecular identifiers were incorporated into the prepared TCRbeta library. TCRdb passed the PCR reads through MiXCR, listing each CDR3 protein once. The data hold 670,000 or so distinct CDR3 sequences, with about an eighth observed a single time. This clonotype was counted at least ten times. Its antigen is unidentified. The rearrangement uses TRBV20-1 and TRBJ2-7, with 9 bases aligning to TRBD1. This receptor was identified in a girl aged 2 to 9 with congenital amegakaryocytic thrombocytopenia, due to receive a stem cell transplant. The sequences come from PBMCs, collected before TCRalphabeta/CD19-depleted stem cell transplant. In nucleotides, the CDR3 is TGCAGTGCTAGATCGGGACAGGGTGTCTACGAGCAGTACTTC. Translating it yields CSARSGQGVYEQYF.